A few counts support the clone carrying this T cell receptor beta chain. Its antigen is as yet unknown. This entry belongs to a study of beta chain features in type 1 diabetes. The CDR3 runs 11 residues. V lost 7 bases to trimming and J lost 5 bases, with 8 bases between them. Germline V gives CDR1 SQVTM, CDR2 ANQGSEA. Sequenced material consisted of expressed TCRB transcripts (all of the isolated RNA was reverse transcribed). Libraries were prepared by immunoSEQ multiplex PCR; TCRdb keeps only in-frame clonotypes and omits some of them. The table lists approximately 160,000 clones, around 63% of them singletons. Regarding the study as a whole: Among all four CD4+ subsets, Type 1 diabetes patients had TCRB CDR3s that were moderately but significantly shorter.

This TCR came from a man in his thirties or forties with type 1 diabetes. The chain recombines TRBV29-1 with TRBJ2-2, with D perhaps matching TRBD2 (5 bases). Source material: naive CD4+ T cells from blood. The CDR3 region is CSAGNTGELFF. DNA of the CDR3: TGCAGCGCCGGGAATACCGGGGAGCTGTTTTTT.